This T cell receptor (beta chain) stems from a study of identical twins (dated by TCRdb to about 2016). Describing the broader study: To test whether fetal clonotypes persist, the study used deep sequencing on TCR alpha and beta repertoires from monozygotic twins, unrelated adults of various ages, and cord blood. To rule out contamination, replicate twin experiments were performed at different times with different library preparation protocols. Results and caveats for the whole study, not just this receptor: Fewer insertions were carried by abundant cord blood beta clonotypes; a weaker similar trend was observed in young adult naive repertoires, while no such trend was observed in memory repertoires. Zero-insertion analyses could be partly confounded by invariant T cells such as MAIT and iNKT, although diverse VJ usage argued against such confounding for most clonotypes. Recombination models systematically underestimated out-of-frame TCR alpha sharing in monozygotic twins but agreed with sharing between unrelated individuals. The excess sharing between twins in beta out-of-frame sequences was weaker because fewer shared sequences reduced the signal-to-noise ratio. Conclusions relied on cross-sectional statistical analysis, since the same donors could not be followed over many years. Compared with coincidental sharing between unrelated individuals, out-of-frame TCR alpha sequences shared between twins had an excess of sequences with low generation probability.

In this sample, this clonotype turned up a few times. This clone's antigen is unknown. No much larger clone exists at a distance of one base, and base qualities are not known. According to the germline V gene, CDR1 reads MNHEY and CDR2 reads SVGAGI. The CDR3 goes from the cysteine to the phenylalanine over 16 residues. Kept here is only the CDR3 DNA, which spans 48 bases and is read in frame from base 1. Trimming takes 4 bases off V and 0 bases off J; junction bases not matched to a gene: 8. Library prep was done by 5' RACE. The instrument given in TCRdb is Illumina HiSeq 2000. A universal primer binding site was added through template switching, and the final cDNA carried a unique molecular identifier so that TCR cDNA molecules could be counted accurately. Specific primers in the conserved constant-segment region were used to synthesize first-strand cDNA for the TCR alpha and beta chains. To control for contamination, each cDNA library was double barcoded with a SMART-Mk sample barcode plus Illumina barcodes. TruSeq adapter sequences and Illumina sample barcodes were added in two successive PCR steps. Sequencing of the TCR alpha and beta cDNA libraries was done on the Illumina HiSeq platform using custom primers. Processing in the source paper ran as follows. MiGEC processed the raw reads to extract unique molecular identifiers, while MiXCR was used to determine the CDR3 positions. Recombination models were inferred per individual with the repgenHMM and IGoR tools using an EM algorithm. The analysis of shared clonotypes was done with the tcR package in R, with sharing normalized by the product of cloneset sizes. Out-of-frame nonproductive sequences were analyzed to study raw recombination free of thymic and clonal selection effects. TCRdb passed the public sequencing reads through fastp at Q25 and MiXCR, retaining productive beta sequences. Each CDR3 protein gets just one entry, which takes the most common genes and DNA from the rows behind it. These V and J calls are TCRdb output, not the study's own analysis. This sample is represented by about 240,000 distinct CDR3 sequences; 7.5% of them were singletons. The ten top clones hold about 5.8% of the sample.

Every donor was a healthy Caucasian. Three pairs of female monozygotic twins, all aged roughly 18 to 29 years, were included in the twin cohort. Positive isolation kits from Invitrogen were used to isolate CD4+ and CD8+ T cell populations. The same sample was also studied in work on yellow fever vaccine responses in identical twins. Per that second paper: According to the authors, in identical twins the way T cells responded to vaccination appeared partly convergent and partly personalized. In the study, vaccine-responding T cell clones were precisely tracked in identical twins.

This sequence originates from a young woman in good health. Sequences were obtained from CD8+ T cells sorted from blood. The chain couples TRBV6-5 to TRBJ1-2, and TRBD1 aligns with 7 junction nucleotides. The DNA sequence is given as TGTGCCAGCAGTTGCAGACTAAGGGGGCCTAACTATGGCTACACCTTC. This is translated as CASSCRLRGPNYGYTF.